The 21 T cell receptor beta chains below all came from one sample that was sequenced in a study of blood T cell repertoires in COVID-19 (dated by TCRdb to the early 2020s). Receptor amplification or capture employed the immunoSEQ multiplex PCR assay. As stored in TCRdb, this immuneACCESS dataset retains in-frame rearrangements with V and J assigned. A fraction of the clones does not appear; measured against another copy, unresolved V genes explain less than half of the discrepancy, and the remainder lacks a known reason. This sample has about 140,000 clones in its table, and more than 75% of those were observed once. The ten top clones hold around 11% of the sample. Source material: PBMCs or T cells enriched from blood (not recorded which). All receptors come from a man in his sixties who had recovered from COVID-19.

The chain combines TRBV10-3 with TRBJ1-2; no clear D gene. Germline V gene lookup returns CDR1 ENHRY and CDR2 SYGVKD. V was trimmed by 6 bases and J by 9 bases, leaving 14 bases between them. This CDR3 comprises 12 residues. This CDR3 reads CAISLDTASYTF. DNA of the CDR3: TGTGCCATCAGCCTTGACACGGCCAGCTACACCTTC.

Here the CDR3 DNA reads TGTGCCAGCGGGCGGACAGGGGGCGTTGGGTCCAATGAGCAGTTCTTC. It encodes CASGRTGGVGSNEQFF. The chain is built from TRBV7-9 and TRBJ2-1; 11 bases match TRBD1. This CDR3 has 16 amino acids. Germline CDR1 reads SEHNR; CDR2 reads FQNEAQ (reference sequence). V lost 8 bases to trimming and J lost 6 bases; unmatched junction nucleotides: 12.

The V and J genes are TRBV3-1 (or the pseudogene TRBV3-2) and TRBJ2-5; D remains unclear. V was pared by 0 bases and J by 5 bases, with 7 bases between. Per germline, CDR1 LGHDT and CDR2 YNNKEL (reference sequence). The CDR3 has 13 residues. The CDR3 sequence is CASSQDTVETQYF. In nucleotides, the CDR3 is TGTGCCAGCAGCCAAGATACAGTCGAGACCCAGTACTTC.

The chain uses TRBV6-5 and TRBJ1-5; 9 bases fit TRBD1. V was pared by 9 bases and J by 3 bases, with 9 bases of the junction left unmatched. This CDR3 has 15 residues. Germline V CDR1 and CDR2: MNHEY, SVGAGI. The CDR3 loop reads CASRDRDGFNQPQHF. The CDR3 DNA is TGTGCCAGTCGGGACAGGGACGGTTTCAATCAGCCCCAGCATTTT.

The rearrangement uses TRBV5-5 and TRBJ1-6; D unclear. The CDR3 is 13 residues long. The germline V gene encodes CDR1 SGHKS and CDR2 YYEKEE (reference sequence). V lost 7 bases, J lost 4 bases, and 9 bases lay in between. CDR3 nucleotides: TGTGCCAGCGAAGCTTATTATAATTCACCCCTCCACTTT. It encodes CASEAYYNSPLHF.

The chain has TRBV27 and TRBJ2-3; 7 bases match TRBD2. Trimming at V came to 3 bases and at J to 3 bases, leaving 6 bases not matched to a gene. This CDR3 has 15 residues. The germline V gene encodes CDR1 MNHEY and CDR2 SMNVEV (reference sequence). The CDR3 loop reads CASSLREGLTDTQYF. CDR3 sequence (DNA): TGTGCCAGCAGTTTGAGGGAGGGCCTAACAGATACGCAGTATTTT.

This clone appeared once. The chain links TRBV29-1 to TRBJ2-5, with 9 positions matching TRBD2. The CDR3 is made up of 13 amino acids. V lost 4 bases, J lost 5 bases, and 5 bases stayed unmatched. Germline CDR1 and CDR2: SQVTM and ANQGSEA. This CDR3 reads CSVVAGAPETQYF. CDR3 nucleotides: TGCAGCGTTGTAGCGGGAGCCCCCGAGACCCAGTACTTC.

This chain joins TRBV5-4 and TRBJ2-1; D might be TRBD1 (6 bases). This CDR3 comprises 15 residues. Per germline, CDR1 SGHNT and CDR2 YYREEE (reference sequence). V was pared by 5 bases and J by 2 bases, with 14 bases between. As DNA, the CDR3 is TGTGCCAGCAGTCTAGACAGGATGACCTACAATGAGCAGTTCTTC. It codes for CASSLDRMTYNEQFF.

J is TRBJ1-1 and V is TRBV28; D is unclear. CDR1 is MDHEN, CDR2 SYDVKM, per germline. Trimming took off 6 bases at V and 11 bases at J, with 19 bases between the two ends. CDR3 size: 13 residues. The CDR3 nucleotides read TGTGCCAGCAGCTTCGGTTTCTCCCGCGGGGCTTTCTTT. It is translated as CASSFGFSRGAFF. The variable domain in full, with the rest retrieved from reference TRBV28 and TRBJ1-1, is DVKVTQSSRYLVKRTGEKVFLECVQDMDHENMFWYRQDPGLGLRLIYFSYDVKMKEKGDIPEGYSVSREKKERFSLILESASTNQTSMYLCASSFGFSRGAFFGQGTRLTVV.

The chain employs TRBV27 and TRBJ1-5; D might be TRBD1 (5 bases). Germline V CDR1 and CDR2: MNHEY, SMNVEV (reference sequence). The V end was cut by 6 bases, the J end by 11 bases, with 17 bases between. The CDR3 extends over 13 amino acids. The CDR3 region is CASRPQGRGTQHF. In nucleotides, the CDR3 is TGTGCCAGCAGACCCCAGGGAAGAGGTACCCAGCATTTT.

This chain links TRBV2 with TRBJ1-3; TRBD1 might be the D (6 bases). The ends were cut back, 7 bases at V and 4 bases at J, with 14 bases in the middle. The CDR3 length is 14 residues. In germline, CDR1 is SNHLY, CDR2 FYNNEI. In DNA form, the CDR3 reads TGTGCCAGCACCGGGAGGGGGGGAGGAAACACCATATATTTT. Translation gives CASTGRGGGNTIYF.

The chain links TRBV24-1 to TRBJ2-5, with a possible D match to TRBD2 (6 bases). In germline, CDR1 is KGHDR, CDR2 SFDVKD. CDR3 length equals 17 residues. Trimming cost V 1 base and J 4 bases, with 18 bases left between them. The CDR3 here is CATSDLVDRTTPETQYF. The CDR3, as DNA: TGTGCCACCAGTGATTTAGTGGATCGGACTACCCCAGAGACCCAGTACTTC.

The chain employs TRBV11-2 and TRBJ2-2, with D possibly matching TRBD2 (6 bases). CDR3 size: 19 residues. CDR1 is SGHAT and CDR2 is FQNNGV in the germline V gene. V was shortened by 0 bases and J by 1 base, with 18 bases between the two germline ends. The CDR3 nucleotides are TGTGCCAGCAGCTTAGATCGTTGGTTGGGGGGAGGGAACACCGGGGAGCTGTTTTTT. It encodes CASSLDRWLGGGNTGELFF. Together with reference TRBV11-2 and TRBJ2-2, the CDR3 gives the full variable domain: EAGVAQSPRYKIIEKRQSVAFWCNPISGHATLYWYQQILGQGPKLLIQFQNNGVVDDSQLPKDRFSAERLKGVDSTLKIQPAKLEDSAVYLCASSLDRWLGGGNTGELFFGEGSRLTVL.

The chain recombines TRBV25-1 with TRBJ1-5, with D possibly matching TRBD1 (6 bases). Trimming stripped 4 bases from V and 11 bases from J, with 9 bases between. The CDR3 totals 11 residues. From germline, CDR1 is MGHDK and CDR2 SYGVNS. This CDR3 is CASSGPGAQHF. The CDR3 DNA reads as TGTGCCAGCAGTGGCCCAGGGGCCCAGCATTTT.

This clone was seen more than once but under ten times. The rearrangement joins TRBV5-1 to TRBJ1-4; the D is unclear. The V end lost 0 bases, the J end lost 3 bases, and 12 bases lay between the germline ends. CDR1 SGHRS and CDR2 YFSETQ come from the germline V gene. This CDR3 is 16 amino acids long. CDR3 region: CASSLAGGSSNEKLFF. For the CDR3, the DNA is TGCGCCAGCAGCTTGGCGGGAGGCTCGTCTAATGAAAAACTGTTTTTT.

The gene calls are TRBV29-1 and TRBJ1-2; 8 bases fit TRBD1. The V gene's germline CDR1 is SQVTM and CDR2 ANQGSEA. This CDR3 spans 11 amino acids. The CDR3 region is CSFDRGYGYTF. CDR3 nucleotide sequence: TGCAGTTTCGACAGGGGATATGGCTACACCTTC. Combining the CDR3 with reference TRBV29-1 and TRBJ1-2 gives the whole variable domain SAVISQKPSRDICQRGTSLTIQCQVDSQVTMMFWYRQQPGQSLTLIATANQGSEATYESGFVIDKFPISRPNLTFSTLTVSNMSPEDSSIYLCSFDRGYGYTFGSGTRLTVV.

The J gene is TRBJ2-1, the V gene TRBV6-4, with TRBD2 as a possible D gene (6 bases). V was shortened by 0 bases and J by 8 bases, with 17 bases between the two germline ends. Germline-derived CDR1 and CDR2 are MRHNA and SNTAGT. The CDR3 is 16 residues long. The CDR3 sequence is CASSDSSQITGDEQFF. The CDR3 DNA is TGTGCCAGCAGTGACTCGAGTCAGATAACGGGGGATGAGCAGTTCTTC.

This chain joins TRBV5-1 and TRBJ2-7, with 11 bases matching TRBD2. Germline V gene lookup returns CDR1 SGHRS and CDR2 YFSETQ. V lost 0 bases to trimming and J lost 7 bases; unmatched junction nucleotides: 9. The CDR3 is 16 amino acids. CDR3 sequence reads: CASSLGLAGSSGEQYF. CDR3 nucleotide sequence: TGCGCCAGCAGCTTGGGACTAGCGGGGTCTTCTGGGGAGCAGTACTTC.

Here the CDR3 reads CASSPGTGRDSPLHF. The CDR3 DNA follows: TGTGCCAGCTCACCAGGGACAGGCAGGGATTCACCCCTCCACTTT. The V gene is TRBV18, the J gene TRBJ1-6, with TRBD1 matching 8 bases. V lost 2 bases and J lost 8; bases outside the gene matches: 5. The CDR3 spans 15 residues. CDR1 and CDR2 (germline): KGHSH, LQKENI.

This sequence joins TRBV27 and TRBJ1-3; D is perhaps TRBD1 (6 bases). In germline, CDR1 is MNHEY, CDR2 SMNVEV (reference sequence). This CDR3 is 17 amino acids long. The germline V and J ends were trimmed by 6 bases and 3 bases, with 21 bases remaining between them. The CDR3 DNA reads TGTGCCAGCAGCCTCAGGGGAGGGGGGCCTGGTGGAAACACCATATATTTT. Protein product: CASSLRGGGPGGNTIYF.

This clone has just one count. This sequence joins TRBV19 and TRBJ1-2; TRBD1 might be the D (5 bases). Germline assignment: CDR1 LNHDA and CDR2 SQIVND (reference sequence). The CDR3 totals 14 residues. The V gene lost 2 bases and the J gene lost 8 bases, with 15 bases spanning the gap. CDR3 sequence reads: CASSISTGHLGYTF. The CDR3 region has the DNA TGTGCCAGTAGTATAAGCACAGGCCACTTGGGCTACACCTTC.